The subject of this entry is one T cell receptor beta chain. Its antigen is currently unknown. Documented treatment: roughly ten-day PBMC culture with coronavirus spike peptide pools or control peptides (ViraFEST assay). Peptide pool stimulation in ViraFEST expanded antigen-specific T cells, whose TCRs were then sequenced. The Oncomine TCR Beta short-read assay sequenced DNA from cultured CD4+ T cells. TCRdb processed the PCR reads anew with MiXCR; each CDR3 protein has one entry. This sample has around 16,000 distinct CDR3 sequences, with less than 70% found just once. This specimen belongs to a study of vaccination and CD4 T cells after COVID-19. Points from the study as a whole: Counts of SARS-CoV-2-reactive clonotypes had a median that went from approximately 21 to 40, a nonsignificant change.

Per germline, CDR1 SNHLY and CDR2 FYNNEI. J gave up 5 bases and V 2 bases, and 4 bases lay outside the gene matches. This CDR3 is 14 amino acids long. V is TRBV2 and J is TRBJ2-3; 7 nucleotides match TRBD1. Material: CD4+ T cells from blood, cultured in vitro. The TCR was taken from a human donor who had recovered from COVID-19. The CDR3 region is CASSENRGQDTQYF. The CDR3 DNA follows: TGTGCCAGCAGTGAAAACAGGGGCCAAGATACGCAGTATTTT.